The present T cell receptor delta chain was sequenced within a study of γδ T cells in repeated Plasmodium falciparum infection. This clone was picked up a small number of times. TCRdb records a much larger clone's protein for this DNA, with a difference at residue 21 that likely arises from a read error; the protein given is the translation of the DNA. Gammadelta T cells were flow-sorted from PBMC into Vgamma9/Vdelta2+ and Vdelta2-negative populations for bulk analysis. TCRdb ran CATT on the multiplex PCR reads. The table includes about 57,000 delta-chain clones, roughly 1.8% detected once. This CDR3 contains 25 residues. Looked up from germline, CDR1 is GEAIGNYY and CDR2 is EKD.

The TCR comes from a pool of human donors (malaria-infected and uninfected, not separated). V usage is TRDV2 and J usage is TRDJ1, with 10 bases that match TRDD3. TCRdb is silent on the J gene; assignment here came from matching the DNA to germline. Sample: gamma-delta T cells from blood. For the CDR3, the DNA is TGTGCCTGTGACCCGATCCGTTCAAGTTCCTACTCGTGGGGGATACTAAGGGCGTACACCAATAAACTCATCTTT. Translation: CACDPIRSSSYSWGILRAYTNKLIF.